This entry concerns a single TCR beta chain. Original methodology: Amplifying reference gene primers gave estimates of nucleated cell counts. The protocol was immunoSEQ multiplex PCR, while the TCRdb copy is restricted to in-frame clones and leaves out a portion. Clonal size and the V and J genes are those of that table, whereas D and trimming came from the DNA. The data show about 84,000 clones, 86% seen once. The data stem from a study of blood T cell repertoires in COVID-19. Across the study: Some COVID-19 samples were acute and others convalescent; all came from the United States, Italy and Spain. PBMCs, B-cell-depleted T cells, or T cells were the source of the cDNA or gDNA that made up the material.

The TCR comes from a man of 80 years or more with active or convalescent COVID-19. Sequencing used peripheral blood.

The CDR3 bases are TGCGCCAGCAGCCAACGACAGGGGACGACGAGCGAGCAGTACTTC. This gives the protein CASSQRQGTTSEQYF. V is TRBV5-1 and J is TRBJ2-7; 8 positions match TRBD1. The CDR3 spans 15 residues. Germline CDR1 reads SGHRS; CDR2 reads YFSETQ. Unmatched junction bases numbered 12, after V lost 4 bases and J lost 6 bases.